This T cell receptor beta chain is from a study of read filtering for tumor transcriptome and immune sequencing. Overall study context: Mean patient age was roughly 72 years, range roughly 45 to 80; approximately 17 male, 14 to 15 female. Revised staging placed about 8 patients in R-ISS I, about 17 in II, about 7 in III. Study observations and caveats: Sorted CD138-negative bone marrow cells were not purified T cells. Dropping single-read clonotypes raised IR-seq and RNA-seq shared-clonotype correlation.

From 300 to 450 ng of RNA, a library with molecular barcoded alpha/delta and beta/gamma adaptors was made. TCRdb processed the reads anew with MiXCR; each CDR3 protein has one entry. This sample has over 50,000 distinct CDR3 sequences; about a fifth occur once, and the top ten carry around an eighth. Germline V gene data show CDR1 as SGHRS and CDR2 as YFSETQ. This CDR3 has 12 amino acids. Deletions cut 4 bases from V and 11 bases from J, with 14 bases between. Concerning this clonotype itself: Its target is unknown.

Sequences were obtained from a population of CD138-negative cells sorted from bone marrow. This chain links TRBV5-1 with TRBJ2-3; D unresolved. The source is a donor at least 40 years old with multiple myeloma. The CDR3 protein is CASSPGTAMQYF. In DNA, the CDR3 is TGCGCCAGCAGCCCAGGCACAGCTATGCAGTATTTT.